This T cell receptor beta chain emerged from a study of cytomegalovirus exposure and HLA in healthy donors. Study at large: Most donors, around 81% of more than 300 genotyped, fell in the Caucasian-associated ancestry cluster. Study-level results: V- and J-gene trimming in TCR beta was tied to a missense DCLRE1C variant by an analysis performed later.

With respect to this clone: Its antigen is still unknown.

The PCR ran on 60 Vbeta and 13 Jbeta primers. Method: immunoSEQ multiplex PCR; TCRdb's copy keeps in-frame clones and lacks some. The repertoire holds some 89,000 clones, with about four fifths as singletons. CDR3 size: 14 residues. CDR1 is LGHNA, CDR2 YNFKEQ, per germline. The sequenced sample consisted of PBMCs. This chain uses TRBV4-2 with TRBJ2-5; D perhaps matches TRBD2 (5 bases). The J call may be wrong; the DNA end is better matched by TRBJ2-7. The source is a woman aged 40 to 55 in good health and CMV-seropositive. CDR3 bases: TGTGCCAGCAGCCAAGATATGACTATCTACGAGCAGTACTTC. It translates to CASSQDMTIYEQYF.